This T cell receptor beta chain was found in a study of monozygotic twins with inflammatory bowel disease. Study-wide results and limits: Comparison of concordant versus discordant twins revealed no difference in repertoire similarity, possibly due to limited power.

A template switching step added UMIs, each with a 6-nucleotide sample barcode. Using the 5' RACE reads, TCRdb records one entry per CDR3 protein without DNA. The data show about 380,000 distinct CDR3 sequences, and the top ten clones hold 2.5% to 3%. As regards this clonotype: The antigen remains undetermined.

Germline CDR1 is SGHRS and CDR2 is YFSETQ. The CDR3 is 14 amino acids. The sequencing sample was made of blood. The chain is built from TRBV5-1 and TRBJ2-7; TCRdb's D call of TRBD1 is untestable without DNA. The source of this sequence is a human donor with ulcerative colitis or Crohn's disease, or a healthy co-twin of an affected twin (not recorded which). This CDR3 reads CASSLERTAGEQYF.